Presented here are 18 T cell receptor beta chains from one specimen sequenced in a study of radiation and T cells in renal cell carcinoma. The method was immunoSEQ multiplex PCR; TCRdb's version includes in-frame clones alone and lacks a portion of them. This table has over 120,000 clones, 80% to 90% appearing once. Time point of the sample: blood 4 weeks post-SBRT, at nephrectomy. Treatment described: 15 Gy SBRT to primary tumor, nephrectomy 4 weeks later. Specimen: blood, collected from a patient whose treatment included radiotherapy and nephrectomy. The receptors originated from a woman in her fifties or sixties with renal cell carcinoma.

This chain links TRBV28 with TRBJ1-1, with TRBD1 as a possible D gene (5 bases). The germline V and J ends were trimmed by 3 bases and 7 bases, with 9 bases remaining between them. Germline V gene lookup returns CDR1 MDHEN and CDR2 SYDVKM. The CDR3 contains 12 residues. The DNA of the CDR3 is TGTGCCAGCAGTTTGGGGCGCAGTGAAGCTTTCTTT. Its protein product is CASSLGRSEAFF.

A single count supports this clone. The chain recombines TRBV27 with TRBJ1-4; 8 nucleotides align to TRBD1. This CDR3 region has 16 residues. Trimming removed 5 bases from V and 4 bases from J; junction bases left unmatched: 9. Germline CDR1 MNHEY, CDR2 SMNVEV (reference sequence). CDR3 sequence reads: CASSRPTGAVNEKLFF. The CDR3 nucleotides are TGTGCCAGCAGTCGACCGACAGGGGCTGTTAATGAAAAACTGTTTTTT.

The CDR3 here is CASSLAARAPYEQYF. The DNA of the CDR3 is TGTGCCAGCAGCTTAGCGGCCAGGGCCCCCTACGAGCAGTACTTC. The J gene is TRBJ2-7, the V gene TRBV7-9; tentative D call: TRBD1 (5 bases). The CDR3 loop spans 15 amino acids. The V gene lost 0 bases and the J gene lost 2 bases, with 11 bases spanning the gap. Germline CDR1 is SEHNR and CDR2 is FQNEAQ (reference sequence).

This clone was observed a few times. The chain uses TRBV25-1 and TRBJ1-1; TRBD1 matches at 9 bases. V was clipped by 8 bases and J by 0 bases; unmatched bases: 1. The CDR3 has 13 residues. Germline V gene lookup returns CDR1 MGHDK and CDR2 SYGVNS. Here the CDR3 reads CASGDRVNTEAFF. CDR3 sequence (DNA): TGTGCCAGCGGGGACAGGGTGAACACTGAAGCTTTCTTT.

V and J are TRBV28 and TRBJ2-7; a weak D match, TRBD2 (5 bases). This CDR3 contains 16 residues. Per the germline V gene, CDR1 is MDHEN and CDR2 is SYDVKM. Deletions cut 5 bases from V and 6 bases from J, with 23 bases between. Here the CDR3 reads CASSPRPGSGRSEQYF. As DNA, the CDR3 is TGTGCCAGCAGTCCCAGGCCAGGTTCGGGAAGAAGCGAGCAGTACTTC.

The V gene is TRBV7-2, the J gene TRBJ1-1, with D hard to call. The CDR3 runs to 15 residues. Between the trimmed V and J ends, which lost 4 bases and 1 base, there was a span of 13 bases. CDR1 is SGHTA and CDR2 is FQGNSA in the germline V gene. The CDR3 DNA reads TGTGCCAGCAGCTCCCGGAGTACCGGGAACACTGAAGCTTTCTTT. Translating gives CASSSRSTGNTEAFF.

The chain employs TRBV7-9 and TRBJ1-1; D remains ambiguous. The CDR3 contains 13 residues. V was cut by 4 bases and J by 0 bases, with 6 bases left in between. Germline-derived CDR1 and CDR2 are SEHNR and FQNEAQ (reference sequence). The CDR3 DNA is TGTGCCAGCAGCTCCCAGATGAACACTGAAGCTTTCTTT. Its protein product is CASSSQMNTEAFF. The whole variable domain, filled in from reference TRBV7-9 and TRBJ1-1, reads DTGVSQNPRHKITKRGQNVTFRCDPISEHNRLYWYRQTLGQGPEFLTYFQNEAQLEKSRLLSDRFSAERPKGSFSTLEIQRTEQGDSAMYLCASSSQMNTEAFFGQGTRLTVV.

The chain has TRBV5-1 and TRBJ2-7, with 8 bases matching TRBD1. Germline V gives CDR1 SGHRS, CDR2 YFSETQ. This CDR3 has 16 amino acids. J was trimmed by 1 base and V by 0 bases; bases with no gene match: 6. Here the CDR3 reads CASSLALTGESYEQYF. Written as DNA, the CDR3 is TGCGCCAGCAGCTTGGCCCTGACAGGGGAATCCTACGAGCAGTACTTC.

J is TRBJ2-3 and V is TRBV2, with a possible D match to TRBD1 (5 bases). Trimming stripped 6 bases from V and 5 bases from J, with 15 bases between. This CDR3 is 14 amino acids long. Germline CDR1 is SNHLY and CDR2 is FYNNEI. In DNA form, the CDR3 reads TGTGCCAGCAGCAACCAGGGCCTCGGAGATACGCAGTATTTT. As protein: CASSNQGLGDTQYF. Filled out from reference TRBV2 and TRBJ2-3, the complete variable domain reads EPEVTQTPSHQVTQMGQEVILRCVPISNHLYFYWYRQILGQKVEFLVSFYNNEISEKSEIFDDQFSVERPDGSNFTLKIRSTKLEDSAMYFCASSNQGLGDTQYFGPGTRLTVL.

This CDR3 is CASSKTAMPGNTIYF. CDR3 bases: TGTGCCAGTAGTAAGACAGCGATGCCCGGAAACACCATATATTTT. The chain is built from TRBV19 and TRBJ1-3; D might be TRBD1 (5 bases). V was cut by 4 bases and J by 4 bases, with 14 bases left in between. There are 15 residues in the CDR3. Germline CDR1 reads LNHDA; CDR2 reads SQIVND (reference sequence). Using reference TRBV19 and TRBJ1-3 for the parts outside the CDR3, the full variable domain is DGGITQSPKYLFRKEGQNVTLSCEQNLNHDAMYWYRQDPGQGLRLIYYSQIVNDFQKGDIAEGYSVSREKKESFPLTVTSAQKNPTAFYLCASSKTAMPGNTIYFGEGSWLTVV.

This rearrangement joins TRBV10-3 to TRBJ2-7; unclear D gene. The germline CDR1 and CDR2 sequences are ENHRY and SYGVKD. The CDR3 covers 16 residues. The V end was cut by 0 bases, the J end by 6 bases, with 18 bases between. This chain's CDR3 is CAISESMVGQPREQYF. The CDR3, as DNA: TGTGCCATCAGTGAGTCGATGGTAGGTCAGCCTCGCGAGCAGTACTTC.

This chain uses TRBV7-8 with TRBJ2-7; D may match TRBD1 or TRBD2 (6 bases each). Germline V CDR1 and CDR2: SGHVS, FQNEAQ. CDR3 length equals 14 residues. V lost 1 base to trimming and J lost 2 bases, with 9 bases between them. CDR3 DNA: TGTGCCAGCAGCTTAGAAGGGGGGCCCTACGAGCAGTACTTC. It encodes CASSLEGGPYEQYF.

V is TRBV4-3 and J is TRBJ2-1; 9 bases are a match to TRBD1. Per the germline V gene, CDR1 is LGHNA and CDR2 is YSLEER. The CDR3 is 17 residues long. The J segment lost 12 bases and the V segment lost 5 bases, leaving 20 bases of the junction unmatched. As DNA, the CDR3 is TGCGCCAGCAGCGAATACAGGGGGCGGGCTAGCGCTGAGGGGCAGTTCTTC. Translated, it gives CASSEYRGRASAEGQFF.

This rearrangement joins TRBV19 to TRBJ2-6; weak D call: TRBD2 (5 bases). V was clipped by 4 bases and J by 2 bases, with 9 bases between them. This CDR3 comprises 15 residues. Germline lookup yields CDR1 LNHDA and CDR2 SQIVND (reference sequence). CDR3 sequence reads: CASSTGGAGANVLTF. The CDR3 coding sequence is TGTGCCAGTAGTACAGGAGGAGCTGGGGCCAACGTCCTGACTTTC.

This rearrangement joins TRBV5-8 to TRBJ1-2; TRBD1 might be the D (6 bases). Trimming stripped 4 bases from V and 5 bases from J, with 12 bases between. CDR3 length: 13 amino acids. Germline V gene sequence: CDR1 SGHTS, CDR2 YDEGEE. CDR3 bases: TGTGCCAGCAGCCCCGGGACATTATATGGCTACACCTTC. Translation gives CASSPGTLYGYTF. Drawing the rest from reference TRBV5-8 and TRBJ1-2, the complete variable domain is EAGVTQSPTHLIKTRGQQATLRCSPISGHTSVYWYQQALGLGLQFLLWYDEGEERNRGNFPPRFSGRQFPNYSSELNVNALELEDSALYLCASSPGTLYGYTFGSGTRLTVV.

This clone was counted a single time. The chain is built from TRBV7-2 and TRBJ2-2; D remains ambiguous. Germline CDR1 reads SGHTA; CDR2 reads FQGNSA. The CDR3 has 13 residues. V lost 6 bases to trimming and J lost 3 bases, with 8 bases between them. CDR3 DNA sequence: TGTGCCAGCAGGCCGCAGGACACCGGGGAGCTGTTTTTT. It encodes CASRPQDTGELFF.

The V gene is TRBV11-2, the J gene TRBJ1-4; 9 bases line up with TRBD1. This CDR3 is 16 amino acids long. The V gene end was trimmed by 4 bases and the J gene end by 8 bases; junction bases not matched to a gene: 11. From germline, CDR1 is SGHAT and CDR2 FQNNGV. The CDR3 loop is CASSSYLGTGNEKLFF. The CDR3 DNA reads TGTGCCAGCAGCTCCTATCTAGGGACAGGGAACGAAAAACTGTTTTTT.

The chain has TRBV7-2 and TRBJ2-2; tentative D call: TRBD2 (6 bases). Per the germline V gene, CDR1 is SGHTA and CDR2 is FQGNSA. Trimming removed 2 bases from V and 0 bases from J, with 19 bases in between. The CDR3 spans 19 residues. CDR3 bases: TGTGCCAGCAGCTTACTCCCCGTTCGGGGGATCGCGAACACCGGGGAGCTGTTTTTT. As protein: CASSLLPVRGIANTGELFF. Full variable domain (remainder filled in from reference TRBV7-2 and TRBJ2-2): GAGVSQSPSNKVTEKGKDVELRCDPISGHTALYWYRQSLGQGLEFLIYFQGNSAPDKSGLPSDRFSAERTGGSVSTLTIQRTQQEDSAVYLCASSLLPVRGIANTGELFFGEGSRLTVL.